The entry below describes one TCR beta chain. Germline trimming cut 4 bases from V and 5 bases from J; bases unmatched to any gene: 10. Germline loops: CDR1 SGHDN, CDR2 FVKESK. This CDR3 comprises 15 residues. This table comes from immunoSEQ multiplex PCR, and its TCRdb copy is limited to in-frame clones, with some not included. The profile shows about 94,000 clones, 90% of them singletons. These data come from a study of T cell responses to AZD1222 COVID-19 vaccine. The sequencing here drew on peripheral blood, taken on day 0 of AZD1222 vaccination. This receptor was obtained from an adult in good health. The chain combines TRBV14 with TRBJ2-5, with TRBD2 matching 7 bases. CDR3 nucleotides: TGTGCCAGCAGCCGGGGGGGACTACCGGCGGAGACCCAGTACTTC. Its protein product is CASSRGGLPAETQYF.